This T cell receptor beta chain was identified during a study of tumor-infiltrating lymphocytes in primary liver carcinoma. Constant-region priming of 500 to 550 ng total RNA yielded TCR beta cDNA. What produced the TCR beta libraries was three nested multiplex PCR rounds using slightly modified ARM-PCR. Running roughly 10 cycles apiece, the first two PCR rounds relied on TRBV1-TRBV30 forward primers together with a C-beta reverse primer. TCRdb independently ran MiXCR on the multiplex PCR reads; one entry per CDR3 protein. The sample contains about 200,000 distinct CDR3 sequences, around three fifths of which appear only once. The authors took blood RNA from unsorted whole blood and also extracted germline DNA. Infection with HBV was chronic in patients; they were treatment-naive. To note about this clonotype: Mismatch with germline at one junction end may stem from a read error.

The CDR3 length is 14 residues. Germline values: CDR1 SGHAT, CDR2 FQDESV (reference sequence). The chain joins TRBV11-1 to TRBJ2-2; 7 positions match TRBD1. Sample: peripheral blood. The origin of this receptor is a woman aged 60-75 years with primary liver carcinoma and hepatitis B virus infection. CDR3 sequence (DNA): TGTGCCAGGAGAAAGACAGGGTCCACCGGGGACCTGTTTTTT. As protein: CARRKTGSTGDLFF. The full variable domain, its missing parts supplied by reference TRBV11-1 and TRBJ2-2, is EAEVAQSPRYKITEKSQAVAFWCDPISGHATLYWYRQILGQGPELLVQFQDESVVDDSQLPKDRFSAERLKGVDSTLKIQPAELGDSAMYLCARRKTGSTGDLFFGEGSRLTVL.